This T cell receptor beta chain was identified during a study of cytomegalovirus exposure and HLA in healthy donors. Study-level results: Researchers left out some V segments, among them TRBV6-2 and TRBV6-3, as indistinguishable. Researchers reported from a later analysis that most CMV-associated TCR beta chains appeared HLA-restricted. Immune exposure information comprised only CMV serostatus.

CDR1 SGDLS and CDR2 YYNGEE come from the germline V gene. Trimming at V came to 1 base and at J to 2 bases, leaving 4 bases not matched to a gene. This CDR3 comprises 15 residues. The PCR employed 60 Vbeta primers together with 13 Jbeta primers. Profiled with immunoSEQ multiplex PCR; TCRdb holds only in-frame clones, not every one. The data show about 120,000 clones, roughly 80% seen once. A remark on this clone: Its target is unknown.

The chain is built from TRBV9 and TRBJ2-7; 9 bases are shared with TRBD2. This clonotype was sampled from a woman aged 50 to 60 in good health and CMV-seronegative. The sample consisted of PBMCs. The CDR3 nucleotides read TGTGCCAGCAGCGTAAGTCCTAGCGGGGCCTACGAGCAGTACTTC. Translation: CASSVSPSGAYEQYF.